The rows below give T cell receptor beta chains drawn from one sample of a study of T cells in Graves' hyperthyroidism and ophthalmopathy. Using its own MiXCR run on the multiplex PCR reads, TCRdb lists one record per CDR3 protein. The sample records fewer than 600,000 distinct CDR3 sequences, approximately 14% being singletons. The sequenced sample was blood. The receptors were sampled from a middle-aged woman with Graves' hyperthyroidism. CDR3s include the opening cysteine and the closing phenylalanine or tryptophan. A D gene is named only where the DNA matches it firmly. Only some rows state a clone size, as once, few, many or a class for expanded clones.

j_call clone_size d_call v_call cdr3_aa cdr3_nt
TRBJ2-7 few TRBD2 TRBV4-1 CASSHQGLAGAPYEQYF TGCGCCAGCAGCCACCAGGGACTAGCGGGAGCCCCTTACGAGCAGTACTTC
TRBJ2-7 many . TRBV28 CASRGGLYEQYF TGTGCCAGCAGGGGGGGACTCTACGAGCAGTACTTC
TRBJ1-1 many TRBD1 TRBV2 CASSQGQGRTTEAFF TGTGCCAGCAGTCAGGGACAGGGGAGGACGACTGAAGCTTTCTTT
TRBJ2-1 many TRBD2 TRBV10-1 CASSDGWSGRANEQFF TGCGCCAGCAGTGATGGGTGGAGCGGGAGGGCCAATGAGCAGTTCTTC
TRBJ2-5 many . TRBV11-1 CASSLVRDQETQYF TGTGCCAGCAGCTTAGTGCGGGACCAAGAGACCCAGTACTTC
TRBJ1-5 . . TRBV19 CASSIVAKDQPQHF TGTGCCAGTAGTATCGTTGCAAAGGATCAGCCCCAGCATTTT
TRBJ1-4 many . TRBV9 CASSVRGTTNEKLFF TGTGCCAGCAGCGTCAGGGGTACGACTAATGAAAAACTGTTTTTT
TRBJ1-1 many . TRBV28 CASSGAEAGSTEAFF TGTGCCAGCAGTGGGGCAGAGGCGGGTAGCACTGAAGCTTTCTTT
TRBJ2-7 few . TRBV20-1 CSATEQGNEQYF TGCAGTGCCACCGAACAGGGAAACGAGCAGTACTTC
TRBJ2-7 . TRBD1 TRBV6-1 CASNANPGQGTYEQYF TGTGCCAGCAATGCAAATCCGGGACAGGGGACCTACGAGCAGTACTTC
TRBJ1-1 many TRBD1 TRBV7-2 CASSSGQSREAFF TGTGCCAGCAGCTCGGGACAGTCACGGGAAGCTTTCTTT
TRBJ2-1 many . TRBV28 CASSLRFTYNEQFF TGTGCCAGCAGTTTAAGGTTCACCTACAATGAGCAGTTCTTC
TRBJ2-1 . TRBD1 TRBV6-2/TRBV6-3 CASSAENQGAREQFF TGTGCCAGCAGTGCCGAGAACCAGGGGGCAAGGGAGCAGTTCTTC
TRBJ2-7 many TRBD2 TRBV28 CASSPHRVAGDEQYF TGTGCCAGCAGTCCCCACCGGGTAGCGGGAGACGAGCAGTACTTC
TRBJ2-3 many TRBD1 TRBV5-1 CASSDRVTDTQYF TGCGCCAGCAGCGACAGGGTTACAGATACGCAGTATTTT
TRBJ2-1 many TRBD1 TRBV20-1 CSAGTGSDEQFF TGCAGTGCTGGGACAGGGAGCGATGAGCAGTTCTTC
TRBJ2-1 many . TRBV18 CASSPRSEGSYNEQFF TGTGCCAGCTCACCACGGAGCGAGGGCTCCTACAATGAGCAGTTCTTC
TRBJ2-5 . TRBD2 TRBV3-1 CASSQGLAGGPSETQYF TGTGCCAGCAGCCAAGGACTAGCGGGAGGTCCCTCAGAGACCCAGTACTTC
TRBJ2-7 many . TRBV6-1 CASSSDVYEQYF TGTGCCAGCAGTTCAGACGTATACGAGCAGTACTTC
TRBJ1-5 few . TRBV9 CASSVGGISNQPQHF TGTGCCAGCAGCGTAGGCGGAATTAGCAATCAGCCCCAGCATTTT
TRBJ2-7 few . TRBV12-3/TRBV12-4 CASSLALRAGQQYF TGTGCCAGCAGTTTAGCGCTAAGGGCAGGCCAGCAGTACTTC
TRBJ2-1 . . TRBV4-1 CASSQIPTENNEQFF TGCGCCAGCAGCCAAATACCGACGGAGAACAATGAGCAGTTCTTC
TRBJ1-1 many TRBD1 TRBV5-6 CASSLLGTGGAGEAFF TGTGCCAGCAGCTTGTTAGGGACAGGGGGCGCGGGTGAAGCTTTCTTT
TRBJ2-5 many TRBD2 TRBV20-1 CSARVSLSGRARETQYF TGCAGTGCTAGAGTGTCCCTTAGCGGGAGGGCTAGAGAGACCCAGTACTTC
TRBJ2-1 few . TRBV20-1 CSAAGTVYNEQFF TGCAGTGCTGCCGGGACGGTCTACAATGAGCAGTTCTTC
TRBJ2-1 many TRBD2 TRBV28 CASRPLAGIFYNEQFF TGTGCCAGCAGGCCACTAGCGGGGATCTTCTACAATGAGCAGTTCTTC
TRBJ2-1 many TRBD1 TRBV9 CASNLGQGNNEQFF TGTGCCAGCAACCTGGGACAGGGAAACAATGAGCAGTTCTTC
TRBJ2-7 many . TRBV28 CASSLFSPGVFSGYEQYF TGTGCCAGCAGTTTATTTAGTCCCGGTGTATTTAGCGGCTACGAGCAGTACTTC
TRBJ1-6 few . TRBV27 CASSEDRFYNSPLHF TGTGCCAGCAGTGAGGACAGATTTTATAATTCACCCCTCCACTTT
TRBJ2-7 many . TRBV3-1 CASSQAGTAYEQYF TGTGCCAGCAGCCAAGCCGGGACCGCCTACGAGCAGTACTTC
TRBJ2-1 . TRBD2 TRBV20-1 CSATPGLAAEIRKQFF TGCAGTGCAACCCCGGGACTAGCGGCCGAAATTAGGAAGCAGTTCTTC
TRBJ2-7 few . TRBV4-1 CASSQDWSGIREQYF TGCGCCAGCAGCCAAGACTGGTCAGGGATACGCGAGCAGTACTTC
TRBJ2-1 few TRBD2 TRBV6-5 CASSYWLAGRRSYNEQFF TGTGCCAGCAGTTACTGGCTAGCGGGACGTAGGTCCTACAATGAGCAGTTCTTC
TRBJ1-2 . . TRBV28 CASTSLLANYGYTF TGTGCCAGCACCTCCTTGTTAGCTAACTATGGCTACACCTTC
TRBJ2-1 many TRBD2 TRBV10-2 CASKVAGGPGNEQFF TGCGCCAGCAAGGTAGCGGGAGGGCCGGGGAATGAGCAGTTCTTC
TRBJ2-5 many . TRBV18 CASSRALEETQYF TGTGCCAGCTCACGAGCGTTAGAAGAGACCCAGTACTTC
TRBJ2-7 . . TRBV20-1 CSARGTAFYEQYF TGCAGTGCTAGAGGGACAGCATTTTACGAGCAGTACTTC
TRBJ2-3 . . TRBV10-2 CATTKGLLSTDTQYF TGCGCCACTACTAAGGGACTGCTGAGCACAGATACGCAGTATTTT
TRBJ2-7 many . TRBV18 CASSPRDNSYEQYF TGTGCCAGCTCACCGAGGGACAACTCCTACGAGCAGTACTTC
TRBJ2-7 many TRBD2 TRBV6-6 CASSYSKREITYEQYF TGTGCCAGCAGTTACTCGAAGCGGGAGATTACCTACGAGCAGTACTTC
TRBJ2-1 few . TRBV6-1 CASSSTNEQFF TGTGCCAGCAGTTCGACCAATGAGCAGTTCTTC
TRBJ2-1 . TRBD2 TRBV27 CASRLAGKNEQFF TGTGCCAGCAGACTAGCGGGAAAAAATGAGCAGTTCTTC
TRBJ2-1 many . TRBV28 CASSFGSLGNEQFF TGTGCCAGCAGTTTCGGGAGCCTGGGGAATGAGCAGTTCTTC
TRBJ2-1 . TRBD2 TRBV10-3 CAISGAGGGNEQFF TGTGCCATCAGTGGAGCGGGGGGGGGAAATGAGCAGTTCTTC
TRBJ2-4 . . TRBV5-5 CASSSSPMTGKNIQYF TGTGCCAGCAGCTCCTCCCCCATGACGGGAAAAAACATTCAGTACTTC
TRBJ2-1 many TRBD2 TRBV3-1 CASSPPTSGRARFYNEQFF TGTGCCAGCAGCCCTCCGACTAGCGGGAGGGCCCGATTCTACAATGAGCAGTTCTTC
TRBJ1-1 many TRBD1 TRBV30 CAWFRDRRREAFF TGTGCCTGGTTCAGGGACAGGCGCCGTGAAGCTTTCTTT
TRBJ1-2 many . TRBV24-1 CATSQAGSHNNYGYTF TGTGCCACCAGCCAAGCGGGGAGCCACAATAACTATGGCTACACCTTC
TRBJ2-1 few . TRBV29-1 CSVGQATTGEQFF TGCAGCGTTGGACAGGCCACGACAGGTGAGCAGTTCTTC
TRBJ2-5 . TRBD1 TRBV12-5 CASGSSGQGGETQYF TGTGCTAGTGGTTCATCGGGACAGGGGGGGGAGACCCAGTACTTC
TRBJ2-1 . . TRBV25-1 CASSARLAYNEQFF TGTGCCAGCAGTGCTCGTTTGGCCTACAATGAGCAGTTCTTC
TRBJ2-7 few . TRBV30 CAWASPPNVYEQYF TGTGCCTGGGCGTCTCCCCCAAACGTGTACGAGCAGTACTTC
TRBJ2-1 . . TRBV27 CASSWDLYNEQFF TGTGCCAGCAGTTGGGACCTTTACAATGAGCAGTTCTTC
TRBJ2-1 many TRBD2 TRBV2 CASSSRRENEQFF TGTGCCAGCAGTAGCCGGCGGGAGAATGAGCAGTTCTTC
TRBJ2-1 few . TRBV12-3/TRBV12-4 CASSLLAAAYNEQFF TGTGCCAGCAGTCTCCTAGCAGCAGCCTACAATGAGCAGTTCTTC
TRBJ2-2 many TRBD1 TRBV30 CASDRAPGELFF TGTGCCTCAGACAGGGCACCGGGTGAGCTGTTTTTT
TRBJ2-2 . . TRBV5-5 CASSHPVQTNTGELFF TGTGCCAGCAGTCATCCCGTGCAAACGAACACCGGGGAGCTGTTTTTT
TRBJ2-2 few . TRBV4-1 CASSQELGTSNTGELFF TGCGCCAGCAGCCAAGAGCTCGGGACTTCGAACACCGGGGAGCTGTTTTTT
TRBJ2-1 many TRBD1 TRBV24-1 CATSAHRGNEQFF TGTGCCACCAGTGCCCACAGGGGCAATGAGCAGTTCTTC
TRBJ1-6 . TRBD1 TRBV4-1 CAGSHSGTGLNSPLHF TGCGCCGGCAGCCACTCGGGGACAGGGTTAAATTCACCCCTCCACTTT